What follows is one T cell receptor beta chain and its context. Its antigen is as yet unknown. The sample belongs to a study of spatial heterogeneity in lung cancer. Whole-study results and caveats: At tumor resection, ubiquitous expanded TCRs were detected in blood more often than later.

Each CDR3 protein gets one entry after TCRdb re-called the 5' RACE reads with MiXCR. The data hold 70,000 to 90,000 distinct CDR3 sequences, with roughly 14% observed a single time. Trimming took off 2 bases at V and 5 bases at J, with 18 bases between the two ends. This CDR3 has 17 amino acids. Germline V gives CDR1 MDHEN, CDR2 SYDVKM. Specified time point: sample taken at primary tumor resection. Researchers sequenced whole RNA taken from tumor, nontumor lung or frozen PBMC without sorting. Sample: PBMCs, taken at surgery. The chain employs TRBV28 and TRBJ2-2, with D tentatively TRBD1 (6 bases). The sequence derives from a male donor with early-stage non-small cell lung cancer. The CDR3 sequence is CASSLRYWPQGTGELFF. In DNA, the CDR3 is TGTGCCAGCAGTTTACGCTACTGGCCTCAGGGGACCGGGGAGCTGTTTTTT.